The 18 T cell receptor beta chains presented below share a single source sample, sequenced in a study of blood T cell repertoires in COVID-19. Assay: immunoSEQ multiplex PCR; the TCRdb copy retains only in-frame clones and omits some. The sample includes over 50,000 clones, roughly 85% of them seen just once. The sequenced sample consisted of peripheral blood. The receptors stem from a human donor in a cohort sampled during active COVID-19.

This clone was counted a single time. The chain joins TRBV5-6 to TRBJ2-2; a possible D gene is TRBD1 (6 bases). Trimming stripped 0 bases from V and 5 bases from J, with 11 bases between. The CDR3 has 15 amino acids. Germline CDR1 and CDR2: SGHDT and YYEEEE. CDR3 protein: CASSLGGTRTGELFF. The CDR3 bases are TGTGCCAGCAGCTTGGGGGGGACAAGGACCGGGGAGCTGTTTTTT.

V usage is TRBV11-2 and J usage is TRBJ2-7; 11 bases agree with TRBD2. This CDR3 is built from 16 residues. V dropped 5 bases and J dropped 4; count of bases not matched to a gene: 10. The V gene's germline CDR1 is SGHAT and CDR2 FQNNGV. The CDR3 protein is CASSPRFSGGAYEQYF. For the CDR3, the DNA is TGTGCCAGCAGCCCCCGGTTTAGCGGGGGGGCTTACGAGCAGTACTTC.

The chain uses TRBV10-3 and TRBJ1-4, with D unresolved. Trimming removed 3 bases from V and 8 bases from J, with 10 bases in between. CDR1 is ENHRY and CDR2 is SYGVKD in the germline V gene. CDR3 length: 13 residues. The CDR3 region is CAISEARGEKLFF. CDR3 sequence (DNA): TGTGCCATCAGTGAAGCGAGAGGGGAAAAACTGTTTTTT.

The rearrangement links TRBV6-5 to TRBJ1-1, with D tentatively TRBD1 (6 bases). Germline V gives CDR1 MNHEY, CDR2 SVGAGI. CDR3 length: 13 amino acids. Trimming cost V 7 bases and J 1 base, with 10 bases left between them. Here the CDR3 reads CASKQGQNTEAFF. CDR3 nucleotides: TGTGCCAGCAAGCAGGGACAGAACACTGAAGCTTTCTTT.

This clone occurred once. The chain joins TRBV6-2 or TRBV6-3 to TRBJ1-1, with D uncertain. The CDR3 runs to 15 residues. Between the trimmed V and J ends, which lost 0 bases and 3 bases, there was a span of 11 bases. CDR1 MNHEY and CDR2 SVGEGT come from the germline V gene. The CDR3 coding sequence is TGTGCCAGCAGTTACTCAGTGGGCCACTACACTGAAGCTTTCTTT. Protein product: CASSYSVGHYTEAFF.

V and J are TRBV5-5 and TRBJ2-1, with 10 positions matching TRBD1. The length of the CDR3 is 15 residues. The junction had 1 base not matched to a gene; V was cut back by 0 bases and J by 4 bases. Germline V gives CDR1 SGHKS, CDR2 YYEKEE (reference sequence). The CDR3 sequence is CASSLGQGAYNEQFF. Here the CDR3 DNA reads TGTGCCAGCAGCTTGGGACAGGGGGCTTACAATGAGCAGTTCTTC.

The chain carries TRBV27 and TRBJ1-1; D gene uncertain. Germline V CDR1 and CDR2: MNHEY, SMNVEV (reference sequence). V was clipped by 8 bases and J by 4 bases, with 17 bases between them. The CDR3 has 14 amino acids. CDR3 loop: CASPYRVGGTEAFF. CDR3 DNA: TGTGCCAGCCCCTACCGGGTTGGTGGCACTGAAGCTTTCTTT.

About this clone itself: Sequence at one end of the junction differs from germline and may be a read error. The chain is built from TRBV3-1 (or the pseudogene TRBV3-2) and TRBJ1-3; TRBD1 is a possible D gene (6 bases). CDR1 LGHDT and CDR2 YNNKEL come from the germline V gene (reference sequence). The CDR3 totals 15 residues. For the CDR3, the DNA is TGTGCCAGCAGCCGACAGACAGGCTCTGTAAACACCATATATTTT. This encodes CASSRQTGSVNTIYF.

The chain has TRBV2 and TRBJ1-5; weak D call: TRBD1 (5 bases). The CDR3 is made up of 14 amino acids. Trimming cost V 6 bases and J 3 bases, with 12 bases left between them. The germline V gene encodes CDR1 SNHLY and CDR2 FYNNEI. In nucleotides, the CDR3 is TGTGCCAGCAGCTCGGGGGGGGTCAATCAGCCCCAGCATTTT. Translation gives CASSSGGVNQPQHF.

This clone was detected only once. The chain employs TRBV11-2 and TRBJ2-1, with D uncertain. In germline, CDR1 is SGHAT, CDR2 FQNNGV. CDR3 length equals 15 residues. V was clipped by 1 base and J by 0 bases, with 7 bases between them. The CDR3 region has the DNA TGTGCCAGCAGCTTAGTCTCTAACTCCTACAATGAGCAGTTCTTC. It specifies CASSLVSNSYNEQFF.

The CDR3 sequence is CASSFTSGANTDTQYF. In DNA form, the CDR3 reads TGTGCCAGCTCATTTACTAGCGGCGCCAACACAGATACGCAGTATTTT. The gene calls are TRBV18 and TRBJ2-3; 8 nucleotides match TRBD2. Germline CDR1 KGHSH, CDR2 LQKENI. The V and J ends lost 5 bases and 2 bases, in that order; junction bases with no gene match: 9. The CDR3 is 16 residues long. Full variable domain (remainder filled in from reference TRBV18 and TRBJ2-3): NAGVMQNPRHLVRRRGQEARLRCSPMKGHSHVYWYRQLPEEGLKFMVYLQKENIIDESGMPKERFSAEFPKEGPSILRIQQVVRGDSAAYFCASSFTSGANTDTQYFGPGTRLTVL.

This sequence joins TRBV29-1 and TRBJ2-3, with 15 bases that match TRBD2. CDR3 size: 13 residues. V was pared by 6 bases and J by 7 bases, with 2 bases of the junction left unmatched. Germline V CDR1 and CDR2: SQVTM, ANQGSEA. CDR3 coding DNA: TGCAGCGTGGGACTAGCGGGGGGTTATACGCAGTATTTT. It is translated as CSVGLAGGYTQYF.

This chain links TRBV18 with TRBJ1-1; no firm D call. The germline V and J ends were trimmed by 7 bases and 0 bases, with 6 bases remaining between them. CDR3 length: 12 amino acids. Germline loops: CDR1 KGHSH, CDR2 LQKENI. CDR3 in DNA: TGTGCCAGCTGTCAGATGAACACTGAAGCTTTCTTT. This encodes CASCQMNTEAFF. Full variable domain (outside the CDR3, taken from reference TRBV18 and TRBJ1-1): NAGVMQNPRHLVRRRGQEARLRCSPMKGHSHVYWYRQLPEEGLKFMVYLQKENIIDESGMPKERFSAEFPKEGPSILRIQQVVRGDSAAYFCASCQMNTEAFFGQGTRLTVV.

The chain combines TRBV7-2 with TRBJ1-4; a possible D gene is TRBD1 (5 bases). There are 16 residues in the CDR3. Trimming cost V 0 bases and J 6 bases, with 14 bases left between them. CDR1 is SGHTA, CDR2 FQGNSA, per germline. CDR3 in DNA: TGTGCCAGCAGCTTAGCGTCTCAGGGCTTGTATGAAAAACTGTTTTTT. Its translation: CASSLASQGLYEKLFF.

The rearrangement joins TRBV5-1 to TRBJ2-7; D remains unclear. The CDR3 totals 14 residues. The V end lost 0 bases, the J end lost 5 bases, and 12 bases lay between the germline ends. Germline V lookup: CDR1 SGHRS, CDR2 YFSETQ. CDR3 residues: CASSLERLEDEQYF. The CDR3 bases are TGCGCCAGCAGCTTGGAAAGGCTTGAGGACGAGCAGTACTTC.

The CDR3 reads CASSLDRVAGELFF. The DNA of the CDR3 is TGCGCCAGCAGCCTCGACAGGGTGGCCGGGGAGCTGTTTTTT. The V call is TRBV5-1, the J call TRBJ2-2; 7 bases match TRBD1. The germline V gene has CDR1 SGHRS and CDR2 YFSETQ. V was pared by 4 bases and J by 6 bases, with 6 bases of the junction left unmatched. The CDR3 is 14 residues long.

The gene calls are TRBV24-1 and TRBJ1-4, with 8 bases fitting TRBD1. With V trimmed by 3 bases and J by 0 bases, 5 bases remained unmatched. In germline, CDR1 is KGHDR, CDR2 SFDVKD. The CDR3 consists of 17 residues. In DNA form, the CDR3 reads TGTGCCACCAGTGATCGCGGACAGGGAGCAACTAATGAAAAACTGTTTTTT. Translating gives CATSDRGQGATNEKLFF.

The genes are TRBV5-5 and TRBJ2-2; a possible D gene is TRBD1 (6 bases). The CDR3 consists of 18 residues. Germline V gene data show CDR1 as SGHKS and CDR2 as YYEKEE (reference sequence). The ends were cut back, 4 bases at V and 7 bases at J, with 26 bases in the middle. CDR3 in amino acids: CASSLPQGIRGIDGELFF. CDR3 bases: TGTGCCAGCAGCCTCCCACAGGGAATTAGGGGCATCGACGGGGAGCTGTTTTTT.